Sequencing of this TCR beta chain was carried out in a study of cytomegalovirus exposure and HLA in healthy donors. Regarding this clone: Its antigen remains unknown.

Study observations and caveats: Reportedly, fewer N-insertions than the approximately 690-donor mean appeared in an Asian-associated ancestry cluster in a later analysis. Later analysis showed TCR association rates varying by HLA locus, highest for DRB1 and lowest for HLA-C.

60 Vbeta and 13 Jbeta primers were used in PCR. TCRdb's copy holds only in-frame clones and misses some; the assay was immunoSEQ multiplex PCR. Among about 180,000 clones listed, around 83% were seen once. CDR1 MNHEY and CDR2 SVGAGI come from the germline V gene. This CDR3 region has 15 residues. The V gene lost 0 bases and the J gene lost 8 bases, with 16 bases spanning the gap. This receptor was obtained from a girl under 10 years old in good health and CMV-seropositive. The genes are TRBV6-5 and TRBJ1-2; D is perhaps TRBD1 (6 bases). Sample: PBMCs. The CDR3 loop reads CASSYSRGYTEGYTF. Here the CDR3 DNA reads TGTGCCAGCAGTTACTCGAGGGGGTACACGGAGGGCTACACCTTC.